Each of the 9 T cell receptor beta chains below was sequenced from the same sample in a study of T-cell memory formation after mild COVID-19. TCRdb re-called the 5' RACE reads through MiXCR, storing one row per CDR3 protein. The sample includes more than 110,000 distinct CDR3 sequences, more than 13% of them seen just once. Specimen: PBMCs or a T cell subset sorted from them (not recorded which). These receptors originate from an adult woman who had mild COVID-19 (a few samples of this study predate the infection). Cell type and time point are not known.

V and J are TRBV9 and TRBJ2-3; D is unclear. CDR1 is SGDLS, CDR2 YYNGEE, per germline. V was shortened by 0 bases and J by 0 bases, with 8 bases between the two germline ends. The CDR3 extends over 15 amino acids. The DNA of the CDR3 is TGTGCCAGCAGCGTAGCTTCCGGGAGCACAGATACGCAGTATTTT. It yields the protein CASSVASGSTDTQYF.

This clonotype was picked up a small number of times. The chain employs TRBV5-1 and TRBJ1-4; D is perhaps TRBD1 (5 bases). Germline-derived CDR1 and CDR2 are SGHRS and YFSETQ. Trimming removed 2 bases at V and 8 bases at J, with 16 bases between. The CDR3 is 15 residues long. CDR3 DNA: TGCGCCAGCAGCTTAACAGGTCTAGAACGGGAAAAACTGTTTTTT. Protein product: CASSLTGLEREKLFF.

The J gene is TRBJ1-6, the V gene TRBV4-3, with D possibly matching TRBD1 (5 bases). CDR3 size: 15 residues. In germline, CDR1 is LGHNA, CDR2 YSLEER. V dropped 1 base and J dropped 9 bases, with 13 bases sitting between them. CDR3 sequence (DNA): TGCGCCAGCAGCCAAGTTTTAAGCGGGGGTTCACCCCTCCACTTT. Amino acids: CASSQVLSGGSPLHF.

Only a few counts were recorded for this clonotype. The chain combines TRBV5-1 with TRBJ2-3, with 7 bases identical to TRBD2. From germline, CDR1 is SGHRS and CDR2 YFSETQ. The CDR3 spans 15 residues. J lost 1 base, V lost 5 bases, and 7 bases had no gene match. CDR3 in amino acids: CASRGREDGTDTQYF. The DNA of the CDR3 is TGCGCCAGCAGGGGACGGGAGGATGGCACAGATACGCAGTATTTT. Together with reference TRBV5-1 and TRBJ2-3, the CDR3 gives the full variable domain: KAGVTQTPRYLIKTRGQQVTLSCSPISGHRSVSWYQQTPGQGLQFLFEYFSETQRNKGNFPGRFSGRQFSNSRSEMNVSTLELGDSALYLCASRGREDGTDTQYFGPGTRLTVL.

J is TRBJ2-7 and V is TRBV7-9, with D maybe TRBD1 (5 bases). This CDR3 spans 14 amino acids. CDR1 and CDR2 (germline): SEHNR, FQNEAQ (reference sequence). Trimming pared 1 base from V and 5 bases from J, leaving 12 bases between. In nucleotides, the CDR3 is TGTGCCAGCAGCTTAGTTTCAGGGCTGGACGAGCAGTACTTC. This encodes CASSLVSGLDEQYF. The full variable domain, rest sourced from reference TRBV7-9 and TRBJ2-7, is DTGVSQNPRHKITKRGQNVTFRCDPISEHNRLYWYRQTLGQGPEFLTYFQNEAQLEKSRLLSDRFSAERPKGSFSTLEIQRTEQGDSAMYLCASSLVSGLDEQYFGPGTRLTVT.

This clonotype was counted a few times. The chain recombines TRBV12-3 or TRBV12-4 with TRBJ2-2, with TRBD2 identical over 10 bases. The CDR3 runs 16 residues. The V gene end was trimmed by 5 bases and the J gene end by 2 bases; junction bases not matched to a gene: 5. The CDR3 sequence: CASSNRTSGNTGELFF. The CDR3 coding sequence is TGTGCCAGCAGTAATCGGACTAGCGGAAACACCGGGGAGCTGTTTTTT.

This clonotype was observed a few times. The rearrangement links TRBV24-1 to TRBJ2-1, with 9 positions matching TRBD2. There are 18 residues in the CDR3. Germline V gene data show CDR1 as KGHDR and CDR2 as SFDVKD. Trimming at V came to 2 bases and at J to 0 bases, leaving 7 bases not matched to a gene. This CDR3 reads CATSDSSGRITSYNEQFF. As DNA, the CDR3 is TGTGCCACCAGTGATTCCAGCGGGAGGATCACCTCCTACAATGAGCAGTTCTTC.

The chain links TRBV20-1 to TRBJ2-5; TRBD1 matches at 7 bases. From germline, CDR1 is DFQATT and CDR2 SNEGSKA (reference sequence). The ends lost 1 base at V and 2 bases at J; junction bases unmatched: 1. The CDR3 loop spans 13 amino acids. The CDR3 nucleotides read TGCAGTGCTAGAGGCAGGGGGCAAGAGACCCAGTACTTC. It specifies CSARGRGQETQYF.

The table lists this clonotype with a few counts. The rearrangement joins TRBV7-8 to TRBJ2-1, with 13 bases that match TRBD2. In germline, CDR1 is SGHVS, CDR2 FQNEAQ. The CDR3 is made up of 17 amino acids. V dropped 5 bases and J dropped 0; count of bases not matched to a gene: 4. The CDR3, as DNA: TGTGCCAGCAGCCTGGGACTAGCGGGGCCCTCCTACAATGAGCAGTTCTTC. Amino acid sequence: CASSLGLAGPSYNEQFF.